Presented here are 26 T cell receptor beta chains from one specimen sequenced in a study of T cells in women clearing cervical HPV infection. Measured with immunoSEQ multiplex PCR; TCRdb has only the in-frame clones, and not every one. The sample data list 29,000 or so clones. Sample: blood buffy coat. The receptors were sampled from a woman aged 18 to 75 with a cervical HPV16 infection that either progressed to CIN3+ or cleared (not recorded which).

A note on this clone: With the read ending 3 residues before the CDR3 end, the germline J gene is used to fill in that end. V and J are TRBV2 and TRBJ1-5; the match to TRBD1 covers 7 bases. The CDR3 loop spans 14 amino acids. V trimming: 8 bases; J trimming: 3 bases; junction bases outside the gene matches: 7. Germline CDR1 and CDR2: SNHLY and FYNNEI. The sequenced part of the CDR3 DNA is TGTGCCAGCTCCGACAGGGCCTACAATCAGCCC. Translating gives CASSDRAYNQP. The complete CDR3 sequence is CASSDRAYNQPQHF.

With regard to this clone: From the germline J gene comes the end of the CDR3, since the read stops 3 residues before it. The chain has TRBV6-1 and TRBJ1-5; 8 bases are shared with TRBD1. The germline V gene encodes CDR1 MNHNS and CDR2 SASEGT. The J segment lost 5 bases and the V segment lost 4 bases, leaving 7 bases of the junction unmatched. The length of the CDR3 is 15 residues. CDR3 protein: CASSVSGGRYQPQHF. The covered CDR3 bases are TGTGCCAGCAGTGTCTCAGGGGGCCGATATCAGCCC.

On this clone: With the read ending 3 residues before the CDR3 end, the germline J gene is used to fill in that end. The rearrangement joins TRBV2 to TRBJ1-5; unclear D gene. The ends were cut back, 3 bases at V and 2 bases at J, with 8 bases in the middle. This CDR3 contains 14 residues. Germline V lookup: CDR1 SNHLY, CDR2 FYNNEI. Partial CDR3 DNA: TGTGCCAGCAGTGATTGGTCAGGCAATCAGCCC. Translating gives CASSDWSGNQP. The full CDR3 reads CASSDWSGNQPQHF.

Worth noting for this clone: The CDR3 goes on 3 residues after the read ends, and that part is filled in from the germline J gene. The chain uses TRBV9 and TRBJ2-1; 8 bases align to TRBD2. CDR1 and CDR2 from the germline V gene are SGDLS and YYNGEE. J was trimmed by 7 bases and V by 1 base; bases with no gene match: 4. This CDR3 is 14 amino acids long. CDR3 DNA, as far as it was read: TGTGCCAGCAGCGTATCGGGGGGGCGAAATGAG. The encoded protein is CASSVSGGRNE. From start to end, the CDR3 is CASSVSGGRNEQFF.

The CDR3 is CASSGVAGRNYGYTF. The covered CDR3 bases are TGTGCCAGCAGTGGGGTGGCAGGGCGAAACTATGGC. This chain uses TRBV2 with TRBJ1-2; tentative D call: TRBD1 (5 bases). The sequenced fragment ends 3 residues before the CDR3 boundary, so the rest is inferred from the germline J gene. CDR3 size: 15 residues. V was trimmed by 4 bases and J by 2 bases, leaving 14 bases between them. Germline V gives CDR1 SNHLY, CDR2 FYNNEI.

In regard to this clone: The read stops 3 residues short of the end of the CDR3; the missing end is completed from the germline J gene. V usage is TRBV5-1 and J usage is TRBJ2-7; 7 bases fit TRBD2. The CDR3 covers 15 residues. J gave up 0 bases and V 0 bases, and 3 bases lay outside the gene matches. CDR1 is SGHRS, CDR2 YFSETQ, per germline. CDR3 DNA (partial): TGCGCCAGCAGCTTGGGAGCGGGGAGCTCCTACGAG. Translation gives CASSLGAGSSYE. The entire CDR3 protein reads CASSLGAGSSYEQYF.

This chain's CDR3 is CASGGTYNSPLHF. The CDR3 DNA, read in part, is TGTGCCAGCGGGGGGACCTATAATTCACCC. The V and J genes are TRBV19 and TRBJ1-6, with a tentative D call TRBD1 (5 bases). The CDR3 goes on 3 residues after the read ends, and that part is filled in from the germline J gene. V was trimmed by 9 bases and J by 2 bases, leaving 8 bases between them. Germline V lookup: CDR1 LNHDA, CDR2 SQIVND (reference sequence). The CDR3 contains 13 residues.

A note on this clone: With the read ending 3 residues before the CDR3 end, the germline J gene is used to fill in that end. This chain uses TRBV5-1 with TRBJ2-7, with D possibly being TRBD1 (7 bases). There are 14 residues in the CDR3. V was shortened by 2 bases and J by 3 bases, with 12 bases between the two germline ends. CDR1 is SGHRS, CDR2 YFSETQ, per germline. The CDR3 bases that were read are TGCGCCAGCAGCTTTGGCGGGACAGTCTACGAG. This encodes CASSFGGTVYE. The CDR3, in full, reads CASSFGGTVYEQYF.

Note on this clone: The DNA ends 3 residues before the CDR3 does, and the rest of the CDR3 is filled in from the germline J gene. V is TRBV20-1 and J is TRBJ1-3; 8 bases fit TRBD1. The CDR3 runs 13 residues. Germline CDR1 DFQATT, CDR2 SNEGSKA (reference sequence). The trim removed 6 bases at V and 7 bases at J, leaving 8 bases unmatched. The DNA read from the CDR3 is TGCAGTGCGCTGGACAGGGCTGTGAACACC. Protein sequence: CSALDRAVNT. The whole CDR3 reads CSALDRAVNTIYF.

With regard to this clone: The read finishes 3 residues shy of the CDR3 end, and the germline J gene is used to complete it. V usage is TRBV5-1 and J usage is TRBJ2-1, with TRBD1 matching 7 bases. V lost 2 bases and J lost 1; bases outside the gene matches: 3. Germline V gives CDR1 SGHRS, CDR2 YFSETQ. There are 15 residues in the CDR3. CDR3 bases read: TGCGCCAGCAGCTTTGGGGACAGATCCTACAATGAG. Amino acid sequence: CASSFGDRSYNE. In full, the CDR3 is CASSFGDRSYNEQFF.

Comment on this clone: The CDR3 end lies 3 residues beyond the end of the read and is filled in from the germline J gene. The chain uses TRBV5-6 and TRBJ1-1, with D hard to call. V lost 2 bases to trimming and J lost 2 bases, with 13 bases between them. Germline V gene lookup returns CDR1 SGHDT and CDR2 YYEEEE. The CDR3 consists of 15 residues. CDR3 residues: CASSLGLVVNTEAFF. The sequenced CDR3 bases are TGTGCCAGCAGCTTAGGTTTGGTGGTTAACACTGAA.

A word on this clone: The sequence runs out 3 residues before the end of the CDR3; the remainder is reconstructed from the germline J gene. The V and J genes are TRBV30 and TRBJ1-6, with D unclear. Germline CDR1 and CDR2: GTSNPN and SVGIG (reference sequence). Trimming took 2 bases from V and 4 from J, leaving 6 bases between them. The CDR3 is made up of 13 amino acids. CDR3 bases read: TGTGCCTGGAGTCTAGGTTATAATTCACCC. Protein sequence: CAWSLGYNSP. The entire CDR3 is CAWSLGYNSPLHF.

On this clone itself: The CDR3 end lies 3 residues beyond the end of the read and is filled in from the germline J gene. The chain joins TRBV7-9 to TRBJ2-5; D perhaps matches TRBD2 (7 bases). The CDR3 has 15 residues. Trimming took 4 bases from V and 4 from J, leaving 16 bases between them. Germline V gene lookup returns CDR1 SEHNR and CDR2 FQNEAQ (reference sequence). The DNA read from the CDR3 is TGTGCCAGCAGCTATCGGGGGGCCGGAGCAGAGACC. It is translated as CASSYRGAGAET. The CDR3, in full, reads CASSYRGAGAETQYF.

As to this clone: The DNA ends 3 residues before the CDR3 does, and the rest of the CDR3 is filled in from the germline J gene. J is TRBJ2-7 and V is TRBV7-8, with 8 bases matching TRBD2. This CDR3 contains 15 residues. Losses at the gene ends were 0 bases for V and 4 bases for J; bases not matched to a gene: 5. Per germline, CDR1 SGHVS and CDR2 FQNEAQ. The CDR3 loop reads CASSLAPGGVYEQYF. Incomplete CDR3 DNA: TGTGCCAGCAGCTTAGCGCCGGGAGGGGTTTACGAG.

A word on this clone: The CDR3 end falls 3 residues outside the read, so it is completed with the germline J gene. The rearrangement uses TRBV7-9 and TRBJ2-4, with D possibly TRBD1 on 7 matching bases. Germline loops: CDR1 SEHNR, CDR2 FQNEAQ (reference sequence). This CDR3 has 12 amino acids. Partial CDR3 DNA: TGTGCCAGCAGCTTAAACCAGGGGGGT. Amino acid sequence: CASSLNQGG. The entire CDR3 protein reads CASSLNQGGQYF.

As for this clone: The read comes to an end 3 residues before the CDR3 does, leaving the germline J gene to fill in the end. The V call is TRBV5-1, the J call TRBJ2-1; TRBD2 agrees at 9 bases. Germline assignment: CDR1 SGHRS and CDR2 YFSETQ. The junction had 5 bases not matched to a gene; V was cut back by 6 bases and J by 4 bases. The CDR3 has 14 amino acids. Here the CDR3 reads CASTLAGPYNEQFF. Incomplete CDR3 DNA: TGCGCCAGCACCCTAGCGGGGCCGTACAATGAG.

On this clone itself: The CDR3 extends 3 residues past the end of the read, so its final part is completed from the germline J gene. The V gene is TRBV12-5, the J gene TRBJ2-7, with no clear D. V dropped 0 bases and J dropped 0 bases, with 15 bases sitting between them. There are 17 residues in the CDR3. Per germline, CDR1 LGHNT and CDR2 FRNRAP. The part of the CDR3 DNA that was read is TGTGCTAGTGGTTTGGTACGAGTACCCAGGAGCTCCTACGAG. It is translated as CASGLVRVPRSSYE. Given in full, the CDR3 is CASGLVRVPRSSYEQYF.

As regards this clone: The CDR3 extends 3 residues past the end of the read, so its final part is completed from the germline J gene. The chain combines TRBV18 with TRBJ1-2, with 7 bases lining up with TRBD1. With 5 bases clipped from V and 5 bases from J, the junction kept 14 bases outside the gene matches. CDR1 is KGHSH, CDR2 LQKENI, per germline. The CDR3 has 16 amino acids. Incomplete CDR3 DNA: TGTGCCAGCTCAGACCAGGGTGACAGGGCAAGTTATGGC. Protein product: CASSDQGDRASYG. In full, the CDR3 reads CASSDQGDRASYGYTF.

In regard to this clone: The DNA ends 3 residues before the CDR3 does, and the rest of the CDR3 is filled in from the germline J gene. The chain employs TRBV18 and TRBJ1-2; D not resolved. CDR1 and CDR2 (germline): KGHSH, LQKENI. This CDR3 spans 14 amino acids. The part of the CDR3 DNA that was read is TGTGCCAGCTCACCATTCGACGGTGCGGAAGGC. This encodes CASSPFDGAEG. The whole CDR3 protein reads CASSPFDGAEGYTF.

In the case of this clone: The read falls 3 residues short of the CDR3 end, and the missing part is taken from the germline J gene. The chain uses TRBV25-1 and TRBJ2-5, with TRBD2 matching over 7 bases. Trimming at V came to 4 bases and at J to 5 bases, leaving 7 bases not matched to a gene. This CDR3 region has 14 residues. Germline V gives CDR1 MGHDK, CDR2 SYGVNS. The chain's CDR3 is CASSGRGGRETQYF. The sequenced CDR3 bases are TGTGCCAGCAGTGGGCGGGGAGGGAGGGAGACC.

In the case of this clone: Coverage ceases 3 residues before the CDR3 finishes, and the germline J gene fills in the end. The V call is TRBV9, the J call TRBJ2-5; 8 nucleotides align to TRBD2. The trim removed 0 bases at V and 2 bases at J, leaving 6 bases unmatched. CDR1 is SGDLS and CDR2 is YYNGEE in the germline V gene. The CDR3 consists of 16 residues. The DNA read from the CDR3 is TGTGCCAGCAGCGTAGGGTTCGGCGGGGGGCAAGAGACC. It is translated as CASSVGFGGGQET. The whole CDR3 protein reads CASSVGFGGGQETQYF. The full variable domain, completed using reference TRBV9 and TRBJ2-5, is DSGVTQTPKHLITATGQRVTLRCSPRSGDLSVYWYQQSLDQGLQFLIQYYNGEERAKGNILERFSAQQFPDLHSELNLSSLELGDSALYFCASSVGFGGGQETQYFGPGTRLLVL.

For this clone: The CDR3 end lies 3 residues beyond the end of the read and is filled in from the germline J gene. The chain recombines TRBV20-1 with TRBJ1-2; no firm D call. V lost 5 bases to trimming and J lost 4 bases, with 5 bases between them. Looked up from germline, CDR1 is DFQATT and CDR2 is SNEGSKA (reference sequence). This CDR3 spans 10 amino acids. The covered CDR3 bases are TGCAGTGCTCCGGTCTATGGC. Translation gives CSAPVYG. In full, the CDR3 reads CSAPVYGYTF.

In the case of this clone: The read halts 3 residues ahead of the CDR3 end, with the missing end drawn from the germline J gene. The V and J genes are TRBV19 and TRBJ2-3, with D possibly matching TRBD2 (6 bases). The ends were cut back, 3 bases at V and 6 bases at J, with 19 bases in the middle. The CDR3 spans 16 residues. Germline CDR1 is LNHDA and CDR2 is SQIVND (reference sequence). CDR3 residues: CASSMRGKGIRDTQYF. Partial CDR3 DNA: TGTGCCAGTAGTATGCGCGGGAAAGGAATTAGGGATACG.

With regard to this clone: The read ends 3 residues shy of where the CDR3 ends; the end is completed using the germline J gene. This rearrangement joins TRBV20-1 to TRBJ2-7, with D possibly being TRBD2 (6 bases). Germline CDR1 reads DFQATT; CDR2 reads SNEGSKA (reference sequence). V lost 0 bases and J lost 0, with 18 bases in between. The CDR3 contains 17 residues. The CDR3 reads CSARDLLGLPNSYEQYF. The sequenced part of the CDR3 DNA is TGCAGTGCTAGAGATCTGTTGGGACTGCCTAACTCCTACGAG.

Remarks on this clone: The CDR3 end lies 3 residues beyond the end of the read and is filled in from the germline J gene. The chain combines TRBV12-3 or TRBV12-4 with TRBJ2-3; D gene unclear. The length of the CDR3 is 14 residues. V was cut by 0 bases and J by 1 base, with 5 bases left in between. The CDR3 sequence: CASSLASRTDTQYF. CDR3 DNA, as far as it was read: TGTGCCAGCAGTTTAGCTAGCCGCACAGATACG.

A note on this clone: Sequencing ends 3 residues short of the CDR3 end; the germline J gene provides the rest. The J gene is TRBJ1-1, the V gene TRBV6-1; D possibly corresponds to TRBD1 (5 bases). Deletions cut 4 bases from V and 3 bases from J, with 9 bases between. CDR1 is MNHNS and CDR2 is SASEGT in the germline V gene. The CDR3 extends over 13 amino acids. CDR3 DNA (partial): TGTGCCAGCAGTGCCCGGGGGGACACTGAA. Translation: CASSARGDTE. Given in full, the CDR3 is CASSARGDTEAFF.